The rows below give T cell receptor beta chains drawn from one sample of a study of cytomegalovirus exposure and HLA in healthy donors. Clones were read by immunoSEQ multiplex PCR, and TCRdb kept only the in-frame ones, dropping some. The profile shows about 150,000 clones, about 71% of them singletons. The material sequenced was PBMCs. Source of these receptors: a woman aged 55 to 70 in good health and CMV-seropositive. Each CDR3 is given with its conserved first and last residue. A D gene is named only where the DNA matches it firmly. Clone size is given for some rows only: seen once, a few or many times, or a class if the clone is expanded.

>TRBV5-1|14|TRBJ2-7|TRBD2|once
TGCGCCAGCAGCTTGGTAGCGGGGGTCTACGAGCAGTACTTC
CASSLVAGVYEQYF
>TRBV23-1|10|TRBJ1-5|.|.
.
CAVRWSPSIF
>TRBV10-3|12|TRBJ2-2|.|.
TGTGCCATCAGGGGGGCGGCCGGGGAGCTGTTTTTT
CAIRGAAGELFF
>TRBV27|17|TRBJ2-2|.|.
TGTGCCAGCAGGGACCGGGAGAAAGGACTAAACACCGGGGAGCTGTTTTTT
CASRDREKGLNTGELFF
>TRBV10-1|15|TRBJ2-5|.|.
TGCGCCAGCAGTGAGTCGATTGCGGGCCCAGAGACCCAGTACTTC
CASSESIAGPETQYF
>TRBV6-1|14|TRBJ2-5|.|.
TGTGCCAGCAGTGAAGGTCGACTCCAAGAGACCCAGTACTTC
CASSEGRLQETQYF
>TRBV9|14|TRBJ2-3|TRBD2|.
TGTGCCAGCAGCAAGCTAGCGGGAGGAGATACGCAGTATTTT
CASSKLAGGDTQYF
>TRBV6-5|14|TRBJ1-4|TRBD1|.
TGTGCCAGCAGACGGGACAGGGGAGATGAAAAACTGTTTTTT
CASRRDRGDEKLFF
>TRBV15|13|TRBJ1-1|.|few
TGTGCCACCAGGAAACAGGAGAACACTGAAGCTTTCTTT
CATRKQENTEAFF
>TRBV19|14|TRBJ1-4|TRBD1|.
TGTGCCAGTAGTATCCACAGGGGGCCGGAGAAACTGTTTTTT
CASSIHRGPEKLFF
>TRBV7-9|15|TRBJ2-4|TRBD2|.
TGTGCCAGCAGCCCGGTTAGCGGGAGCGGGAACATTCAGTACTTC
CASSPVSGSGNIQYF
>TRBV5-1|14|TRBJ1-4|.|.
TGCGCCAGCAGCCCTGGACAGACCAAGGAAAAACTGTTTTTT
CASSPGQTKEKLFF
>TRBV10-3|14|TRBJ1-1|TRBD1|.
TGTGCCATCAGTGAGCACAGGGGCGGGACTGAAGCTTTCTTT
CAISEHRGGTEAFF
>TRBV30|16|TRBJ2-2|TRBD1|.
TGTGCCTGGACCCCTCCCGGGACAGGGAACACCGGGGAGCTGTTTTTT
CAWTPPGTGNTGELFF
>TRBV10-3|16|TRBJ2-3|TRBD2|.
TGTGCCATCAGTGAAACAGAAGCGGGAAGCACAGATACGCAGTATTTT
CAISETEAGSTDTQYF
>TRBV4-1|15|TRBJ2-7|.|.
TGCGCCAGCAGCCAAGGGCAGGGGACAACCTACGAGCAGTACTTC
CASSQGQGTTYEQYF
>TRBV7-2|16|TRBJ2-6|.|once
TGTGCCAGCAGCTTAATGAGGGCGTCTGGGGCCAACGTCCTGACTTTC
CASSLMRASGANVLTF
>TRBV5-1|16|TRBJ1-5|TRBD1|.
TGCGCCAGCAGCTTGGGGACAGGGGCCGCCAATCAGCCCCAGCATTTT
CASSLGTGAANQPQHF
>TRBV2|12|TRBJ1-1|.|.
TGTGCCAGCAGCCTTATGAACACTGAAGCTTTCTTT
CASSLMNTEAFF
>TRBV28|16|TRBJ1-5|TRBD1|.
TGTGCCAGCAGCTTCCTCGGGCAGGGGGCTCTGGAGCCCCAGCATTTT
CASSFLGQGALEPQHF
>TRBV30|13|TRBJ1-2|.|.
TGTGCCTGGAAAAGCGGCGGCAACTATGGCTACACCTTC
CAWKSGGNYGYTF
>TRBV5-1|15|TRBJ2-3|TRBD2|.
TGCGCCAGCAGCTTGGCACTAGCGGAGGCGGATACGCAGTATTTT
CASSLALAEADTQYF
>TRBV5-1|11|TRBJ2-1|.|.
TGCGCCAGCAGACTATACAATGAGCAGTTCTTC
CASRLYNEQFF
>TRBV5-4|13|TRBJ2-7|.|once
TGTGCCAGCACTTTGGCAGGGTTCCACGAGCAGTACTTC
CASTLAGFHEQYF
>TRBV6-1|14|TRBJ2-7|TRBD2|.
TGTGCCACCACACGGACTAGCGGGACCTACGAGCAGTACTTC
CATTRTSGTYEQYF
>TRBV7-9|13|TRBJ2-7|TRBD2|.
TGTGCCAGCAGCCGCTTCCTAGCGGGAGAGCAGTACTTC
CASSRFLAGEQYF
>TRBV25-1|13|TRBJ1-6|.|once
TGTGCCACTACCGGGAGTTCTAATTCACCCCTCCACTTT
CATTGSSNSPLHF
>TRBV5-1|15|TRBJ1-1|.|.
TGCGCCAGCAGCTTGGACAGGGTCGGAGGAACTGAAGCTTTCTTT
CASSLDRVGGTEAFF
>TRBV28|18|TRBJ1-5|.|.
TGTGCCAGCAGAGCTATAACCGGGGGATTTTATAGCAATCAGCCCCAGCATTTT
CASRAITGGFYSNQPQHF
>TRBV4-1|15|TRBJ2-7|.|.
TGCGCCAGCAGCGGACATGGGGGGGCATCCTACGAGCAGTACTTC
CASSGHGGASYEQYF
>TRBV27|13|TRBJ1-2|.|.
TGTGCCAGCAGTACAACACAGAACTATGGCTACACCTTC
CASSTTQNYGYTF
>TRBV7-9|15|TRBJ1-3|.|.
TGTGCCAGCAGGGCGGGGAGGGCCACTGGAAACACCATATATTTT
CASRAGRATGNTIYF
>TRBV5-8|18|TRBJ1-1|TRBD1|.
TGTGCCAGCAGCTTGGGGACAGGGGTTCACCCTCTGGGAACTGAAGCTTTCTTT
CASSLGTGVHPLGTEAFF
>TRBV28|17|TRBJ2-5|TRBD2|.
TGTGCCAGCAGTCTCACCGGGACTAGCGGGAACAAGAAGACCCAGTACTTC
CASSLTGTSGNKKTQYF
>TRBV27|14|TRBJ1-1|TRBD1|.
TGTGCCAGCAGTTTATCACAGGGGGCCTTTGAAGCTTTCTTT
CASSLSQGAFEAFF
>TRBV7-3|14|TRBJ2-2|TRBD1|.
TGTGCCAGCAGCTTCGGACAGGGGGCCGGGGAGCTGTTTTTT
CASSFGQGAGELFF
>TRBV11-2|16|TRBJ2-3|TRBD2|.
TGTGCCAGCAGCTACGTTCGGAGCGGGAGTACAGATACGCAGTATTTT
CASSYVRSGSTDTQYF
>TRBV19|15|TRBJ1-3|.|.
TGTGCCAGTATCCCTCCGACAGGCTCTGGAAACACCATATATTTT
CASIPPTGSGNTIYF
>TRBV28|16|TRBJ2-1|TRBD2|.
TGTGCCAGCAAGCGAGCGGGAGGGCTCAACTACAATGAGCAGTTCTTC
CASKRAGGLNYNEQFF
>TRBV10-3|15|TRBJ2-6|.|.
TGTGCCATCAGTGAGGGAGGGTACGGGGCCAACGTCCTGACTTTC
CAISEGGYGANVLTF
>TRBV27|16|TRBJ2-2|.|.
TGTGCCAGCAGTTCCCCTGGGCCCACCAGCACCGGGGAGCTGTTTTTT
CASSSPGPTSTGELFF
>TRBV2|14|TRBJ2-5|TRBD1|.
TGTGCCAGCAGAGAGCAGGGGGCAGGGGAGACCCAGTACTTC
CASREQGAGETQYF
>TRBV5-6|14|TRBJ2-7|TRBD1|.
TGTGCCAGCAGCTTCGAGACAGGGGCCTACGAGCAGTACTTC
CASSFETGAYEQYF
>TRBV5-1|17|TRBJ1-4|TRBD1|once
TGCGCCAGCAGCTTCAGACCACGACAGGGGGAAGGTGAAAAACTGTTTTTT
CASSFRPRQGEGEKLFF
>TRBV18|15|TRBJ1-1|TRBD1|.
TGTGCCAGCTCAACCGGGACAGGGCTGAACACTGAAGCTTTCTTT
CASSTGTGLNTEAFF
>TRBV19|15|TRBJ1-4|.|.
TGTGCCAGTAGTCTCGAAACAGGGACGGGTGAAAAACTGTTTTTT
CASSLETGTGEKLFF
>TRBV30|14|TRBJ2-4|TRBD1|few
TGTGCCTGGACAGATACAGGGGGCATGGACATTCAGTACTTC
CAWTDTGGMDIQYF
>TRBV19|14|TRBJ1-2|TRBD1|few
TGTGCCAGTACCAGGGGGATACCCCCGATCGGCTACACCTTC
CASTRGIPPIGYTF
>TRBV10-3|13|TRBJ1-1|.|.
TGTGCCAGCACCGGGGAGTTGTCGACTGAAGCTTTCTTT
CASTGELSTEAFF
>TRBV2|14|TRBJ1-2|TRBD1|.
TGTGCCAGCAGCTCCGACAGGGGGAGGATTGGCTACACCTTC
CASSSDRGRIGYTF
>TRBV5-5|16|TRBJ1-2|TRBD1|.
TGTGCCAGCAGCAATGGGGGACAGGGCGTTAACTATGGCTACACCTTC
CASSNGGQGVNYGYTF
>TRBV19|16|TRBJ1-2|TRBD1|.
TGTGCCACCGAACCGGGACAGGGAAACTATAACTATGGCTACACCTTC
CATEPGQGNYNYGYTF